The entry that follows covers one T cell receptor beta chain sequence. Recipients boosted at about 4 weeks or about 12 weeks are pooled. This specimen belongs to a study of T cell responses to AZD1222 COVID-19 vaccine. The CDR3 is 12 amino acids. V lost 2 bases to trimming and J lost 8 bases, with 9 bases between them. CDR1 MNHEY and CDR2 SVGEGT come from the germline V gene. Produced via immunoSEQ multiplex PCR; TCRdb's table is partial and in-frame only. The sample includes 100,000 to 150,000 clones, about nine tenths of them seen just once. The receptor's source is an adult who received the AZD1222 COVID-19 vaccine. The V and J genes are TRBV6-2 or TRBV6-3 and TRBJ1-2, with D uncertain. The sequencing here drew on peripheral blood, taken 28 days after the second AZD1222 dose. The CDR3 DNA sequence: TGTGCCAGCAGTTACCCCCTAGGGGGCTACACCTTC. Amino acid sequence: CASSYPLGGYTF.